One and the same sample provided the 14 T cell receptor beta chains below, sequenced in a study of cytomegalovirus exposure and HLA in healthy donors. It was with 60 Vbeta and 13 Jbeta primers that the PCR ran. Assay: immunoSEQ multiplex PCR; the TCRdb copy retains only in-frame clones and omits some. The data show 180,000 or so clones, with roughly 90% seen just once and less than 0.35% held by the top ten. Sequencing was carried out using PBMCs. All receptors come from a woman in her 30s in good health and CMV-seronegative.

V and J are TRBV5-1 and TRBJ2-1; D is possibly TRBD1 (6 bases). Germline CDR1 reads SGHRS; CDR2 reads YFSETQ. The CDR3 consists of 15 residues. V was shortened by 0 bases and J by 7 bases, with 14 bases between the two germline ends. CDR3 bases: TGCGCCAGCAGCTTGGAGACAGGTCGGTATAATGAGCAGTTCTTC. It codes for CASSLETGRYNEQFF.

The V call is TRBV7-8, the J call TRBJ2-2; 9 bases match TRBD2. There are 16 residues in the CDR3. The germline V gene encodes CDR1 SGHVS and CDR2 FQNEAQ. After removal of 5 bases from V and 6 bases from J, the junction contained 10 bases not matched to a gene. The CDR3, as DNA: TGTGCCAGCAGCCCTCCATGGCGGGAGGGCGCCGGGGAGCTGTTTTTT. Translation gives CASSPPWREGAGELFF.

V usage is TRBV4-1 and J usage is TRBJ2-3; weak D call: TRBD1 (6 bases). Trimming stripped 4 bases from V and 6 bases from J, with 20 bases between. Germline loops: CDR1 MGHRA, CDR2 YSYEKL. The CDR3 loop spans 16 amino acids. CDR3 loop: CASSLVQGNLGDTQYF. CDR3 coding DNA: TGCGCCAGCAGCCTAGTACAGGGAAACCTGGGGGATACGCAGTATTTT.

The V gene is TRBV6-5, the J gene TRBJ2-5, with D perhaps TRBD1 (7 bases). This CDR3 region has 14 residues. V lost 4 bases, J lost 2 bases, and 11 bases lay in between. The V gene's germline CDR1 is MNHEY and CDR2 SVGAGI. The DNA for the CDR3 is TGTGCCAGCAGTTTTTCAGGGGGGCAAGAGACCCAGTACTTC. This codes for CASSFSGGQETQYF.

The chain carries TRBV2 and TRBJ1-2; 12 bases align to TRBD1. This CDR3 is 15 amino acids long. Germline CDR1 reads SNHLY; CDR2 reads FYNNEI. V gave up 6 bases and J gave up 3 bases; unmatched junction bases: 5. The CDR3 DNA sequence: TGTGCCAGCAGCCCGGGACAGGGGGCATACTATGGCTACACCTTC. Encoded protein: CASSPGQGAYYGYTF.

This clone was recorded only once. The rearrangement links TRBV5-6 to TRBJ2-1; D gene uncertain. The CDR3 sequence is 12 residues long. Looked up from germline, CDR1 is SGHDT and CDR2 is YYEEEE. The V end lost 1 base, the J end lost 9 bases, and 8 bases lay between the germline ends. The CDR3 bases are TGTGCCAGCAGCTTGCCGCATAGTGAGCAGTTCTTC. Residues: CASSLPHSEQFF.

The chain recombines TRBV2 with TRBJ2-2; 11 bases fit TRBD1. The CDR3 has 15 residues. The trim removed 6 bases at V and 2 bases at J, leaving 2 bases unmatched. The V gene's germline CDR1 is SNHLY and CDR2 FYNNEI. DNA of the CDR3: TGTGCCAGCAGGGGACAGGGGGATAACACCGGGGAGCTGTTTTTT. It yields the protein CASRGQGDNTGELFF. The full variable domain, its missing parts supplied by reference TRBV2 and TRBJ2-2, is EPEVTQTPSHQVTQMGQEVILRCVPISNHLYFYWYRQILGQKVEFLVSFYNNEISEKSEIFDDQFSVERPDGSNFTLKIRSTKLEDSAMYFCASRGQGDNTGELFFGEGSRLTVL.

J is TRBJ2-1 and V is TRBV19; 8 nucleotides agree with TRBD2. The CDR3 is 15 residues long. The germline gives CDR1 LNHDA, CDR2 SQIVND (reference sequence). Unmatched junction bases numbered 9, after V lost 3 bases and J lost 8 bases. CDR3 coding DNA: TGTGCCAGTAGTATCGGACTAGCTGGTTTCGATGAGCAGTTCTTC. Translating it yields CASSIGLAGFDEQFF.

CDR3 loop: CSAGTSGSNTDTQYF. As DNA, the CDR3 is TGCAGCGCCGGGACTAGCGGGAGCAACACAGATACGCAGTATTTT. V and J are TRBV29-1 and TRBJ2-3; 14 bases map to TRBD2. This CDR3 has 15 residues. CDR1 SQVTM and CDR2 ANQGSEA come from the germline V gene. V shed 7 bases, J shed 2 bases, and the junction held 5 bases outside the gene matches.

DNA of the CDR3: TGTGCCAGCAGCTTAGGAGGCGGGACCTACGAGCAGTACTTC. Its translation is CASSLGGGTYEQYF. The chain recombines TRBV11-2 with TRBJ2-7; a weak D match, TRBD2 (6 bases). Germline-derived CDR1 and CDR2 are SGHAT and FQNNGV. Trimming removed 1 base at V and 2 bases at J, with 9 bases between. CDR3 length: 14 amino acids.

This clone has just a few counts. The V call is TRBV5-4, the J call TRBJ2-5, with TRBD1 identical over 9 bases. J lost 4 bases, V lost 4 bases, and 14 bases had no gene match. Germline V CDR1 and CDR2: SGHNT, YYREEE (reference sequence). This CDR3 is built from 17 residues. The CDR3: CASSQVSGQGISETQYF. The CDR3 DNA reads as TGTGCCAGCAGCCAAGTATCCGGACAGGGGATCTCAGAGACCCAGTACTTC.

The V call is TRBV7-9, the J call TRBJ1-2, with D unclear. The germline V gene has CDR1 SEHNR and CDR2 FQNEAQ (reference sequence). The CDR3 totals 14 residues. Trimming left V 4 bases short and J 4 bases short, with 13 bases between. This CDR3 is CASSSEASAYGYTF. The CDR3 DNA reads as TGTGCCAGCAGCTCCGAGGCGAGCGCCTATGGCTACACCTTC.

Details on this clone: This CDR3 is also generated by other DNA sequences in the sample. The genes are TRBV20-1 and TRBJ2-7; D is ambiguous. Trimming left V 3 bases short and J 5 bases short, with 8 bases between. CDR1 is DFQATT and CDR2 is SNEGSKA in the germline V gene (reference sequence). This CDR3 is built from 11 residues. CDR3 amino acids: CSASRGDEQYF. The CDR3 nucleotides are TGCAGTGCTAGTCGCGGCGACGAGCAGTACTTC.

The chain links TRBV5-1 to TRBJ2-6; D gene ambiguous. The CDR3 sequence is 15 residues long. Trimming stripped 7 bases from V and 0 bases from J, with 11 bases between. In germline, CDR1 is SGHRS, CDR2 YFSETQ. The CDR3 reads CASYGARSGANVLTF. In nucleotides, the CDR3 is TGCGCCAGCTATGGAGCGCGCTCTGGGGCCAACGTCCTGACTTTC.